The present T cell receptor beta chain was sequenced within a study of blood T cell repertoires in COVID-19. Study information: The study drew acute and convalescent COVID-19 samples from the United States, Italy and Spain. Sources were T cells, B-cell-depleted T cells, or PBMCs; the material itself was cDNA or gDNA.

CDR3 length equals 16 residues. The V segment lost 4 bases and the J segment 2 bases; nucleotides outside the gene matches: 10. Germline CDR1 SGDLS, CDR2 YYNGEE. Original processing notes: Reference gene primer amplification gave estimated nucleated cell counts. Sequencing was performed with immunoSEQ multiplex PCR; in TCRdb, only in-frame clones are kept and a portion is missing. D and trimming were read from the DNA, whereas the V and J calls and clone size are those reported in that table. The sample has over 150,000 clones, around nine tenths seen once. This TCR came from a man aged 25 to 45 with acute or convalescent COVID-19. The sample taken for sequencing was peripheral blood. The chain has TRBV9 and TRBJ2-3; 7 bases match TRBD2. The CDR3 is CASSSRTSRNTDTQYF. For the CDR3, the DNA is TGTGCCAGCAGCTCCCGGACTAGTCGTAACACAGATACGCAGTATTTT.